What follows are 20 T cell receptor beta chains derived from one specimen sequenced in a study of cytomegalovirus exposure and HLA in healthy donors. Use of 60 Vbeta and 13 Jbeta primers characterized the PCR. Some clones are missing from TCRdb's copy, which holds only in-frame ones; the method was immunoSEQ multiplex PCR. The sample is made up of under 200,000 clones, and the top ten hold 5.5% to 7.5% of it. Sequencing was carried out using PBMCs. All receptors come from a man aged 25 to 40 in good health and CMV-seronegative.

As for this clone: The identical CDR3 is also encoded by other nucleotide sequences in the sample. The CDR3 here is CSAKRGTYEQYF. CDR3 bases: TGCAGCGCCAAGCGGGGGACCTACGAGCAGTACTTC. The rearrangement links TRBV29-1 to TRBJ2-7; 8 bases match TRBD2. V gave up 7 bases and J gave up 2 bases; unmatched junction bases: 4. The V gene's germline CDR1 is SQVTM and CDR2 ANQGSEA. The CDR3 contains 12 residues.

CDR3 DNA sequence: TGTGCCAGCAGTGACGGACAGGGGGGATATACTGAAGCTTTCTTT. It is translated as CASSDGQGGYTEAFF. V is TRBV25-1 and J is TRBJ1-1; TRBD1 agrees at 10 bases. The germline V gene encodes CDR1 MGHDK and CDR2 SYGVNS. Trimming took 3 bases from V and 5 from J; bases not matched to a gene: 6. The CDR3 is 15 residues long.

DNA of the CDR3: TGTGCCAGCTCACCAGACCGGGACAGGGGTTGGCATTTT. Translation gives CASSPDRDRGWHF. The rearrangement uses TRBV18 and TRBJ1-5; 10 nucleotides align to TRBD1. V trimming: 2 bases; J trimming: 15 bases; junction bases outside the gene matches: 7. This CDR3 is 13 amino acids long. CDR1 KGHSH and CDR2 LQKENI come from the germline V gene.

The genes are TRBV5-4 and TRBJ2-1; possibly TRBD1 for D (6 bases). The CDR3 covers 15 residues. Trimming shortened V by 6 bases and J by 2 bases, and 15 bases separated the two germline ends. CDR1 and CDR2 (germline): SGHNT, YYREEE (reference sequence). The CDR3 spells CASTLGRGTYNEQFF. DNA for the CDR3: TGTGCCAGCACCCTGGGCAGGGGAACCTACAATGAGCAGTTCTTC.

The V gene is TRBV11-2, the J gene TRBJ1-2, with 8 bases matching TRBD1. Germline trimming cut 5 bases from V and 5 bases from J; bases unmatched to any gene: 4. The CDR3 contains 13 residues. The germline CDR1 and CDR2 sequences are SGHAT and FQNNGV. The CDR3 DNA follows: TGTGCCAGCAGCGGACAGGGAGATTATGGCTACACCTTC. Translation gives CASSGQGDYGYTF.

The chain couples TRBV13 to TRBJ2-1; D gene unclear. The CDR3 has 13 amino acids. V dropped 5 bases and J dropped 3 bases, with 8 bases sitting between them. Germline V lookup: CDR1 PRHDT, CDR2 FYEKMQ (reference sequence). The CDR3: CASSPVNYNEQFF. In DNA, the CDR3 is TGTGCCAGCAGCCCCGTTAACTACAATGAGCAGTTCTTC.

The V call is TRBV10-3, the J call TRBJ2-1; D is perhaps TRBD2 (6 bases). Trimming pared 7 bases from V and 1 base from J, leaving 17 bases between. Germline CDR1 reads ENHRY; CDR2 reads SYGVKD. CDR3 size: 16 residues. CDR3 sequence (DNA): TGTGCCATCATCCTATCGTCGGGGGTTTCCTACAATGAGCAGTTCTTC. It translates to CAIILSSGVSYNEQFF.

The rearrangement joins TRBV5-1 to TRBJ1-2; D might be TRBD1 (6 bases). V lost 0 bases and J 2 bases, leaving 8 bases between the germline ends. Germline CDR1 is SGHRS and CDR2 is YFSETQ. This CDR3 comprises 14 residues. The chain's CDR3 is CASSLEGGNYGYTF. The CDR3 DNA reads TGCGCCAGCAGCTTGGAGGGGGGGAACTATGGCTACACCTTC.

This chain uses TRBV6-1 with TRBJ2-7; D is ambiguous. Germline CDR1 and CDR2: MNHNS and SASEGT. V was pared by 8 bases and J by 7 bases, with 15 bases between. The CDR3 has 12 residues. The CDR3 DNA sequence: TGTGCCAGCTTCTGGAGCACTCGAGAGCAGTACTTC. It encodes CASFWSTREQYF.

The chain has TRBV7-6 and TRBJ1-5; D is perhaps TRBD1 (5 bases). Germline CDR1 and CDR2: SGHVS and FNYEAQ. V lost 5 bases and J 0 bases, leaving 11 bases between the germline ends. The CDR3 is 15 amino acids. In DNA form, the CDR3 reads TGTGCCAGCAGCCCGACAGTATTTAGCAATCAGCCCCAGCATTTT. Its translation is CASSPTVFSNQPQHF.

With respect to this clone: Lacking the conserved final phenylalanine or tryptophan, this CDR3 likely reflects a read error. The CDR3, as DNA: TGTGCCACCAGCAGAGAAGGGGGATTAGGGGCAACTAATGAAAAACTGTTTCTT. Protein product: CATSREGGLGATNEKLFL. The chain joins TRBV15 to TRBJ1-4, with TRBD1 as a possible D gene (6 bases). The CDR3 is 18 amino acids. Germline V gene sequence: CDR1 LNHNV, CDR2 YYDKDF (reference sequence). V was trimmed by 0 bases and J by 0 bases, leaving 14 bases between them.

The chain uses TRBV7-6 and TRBJ2-2; 7 bases fit TRBD1. CDR3 size: 17 residues. Germline CDR1 SGHVS, CDR2 FNYEAQ. Trimming took 4 bases from V and 4 from J; bases not matched to a gene: 12. The CDR3 sequence: CASSSLTGSGGTGELFF. CDR3 nucleotides: TGTGCCAGCAGCTCTTTGACAGGGAGTGGTGGCACCGGGGAGCTGTTTTTT.

The V gene is TRBV15, the J gene TRBJ2-5, with 8 bases matching TRBD2. Germline lookup yields CDR1 LNHNV and CDR2 YYDKDF (reference sequence). This CDR3 has 15 residues. J was trimmed by 3 bases and V by 3 bases; bases with no gene match: 6. CDR3 DNA sequence: TGTGCCACCAGCAGTGCCCGAGCGGGAGAAGAGACCCAGTACTTC. It codes for CATSSARAGEETQYF. Combining the CDR3 with reference TRBV15 and TRBJ2-5 gives the whole variable domain DAMVIQNPRYQVTQFGKPVTLSCSQTLNHNVMYWYQQKSSQAPKLLFHYYDKDFNNEADTPDNFQSRRPNTSFCFLDIRSPGLGDTAMYLCATSSARAGEETQYFGPGTRLLVL.

The chain links TRBV2 to TRBJ2-3; TRBD1 agrees at 7 bases. From germline, CDR1 is SNHLY and CDR2 FYNNEI. This CDR3 spans 15 amino acids. V was clipped by 10 bases and J by 0 bases; unmatched bases: 10. The CDR3 loop reads CAIVTGPHSTDTQYF. CDR3 coding DNA: TGTGCCATCGTGACAGGGCCTCATAGCACAGATACGCAGTATTTT.

CDR3 nucleotide sequence: TGCGCCAGCAGCTCGCTAGGGACAGTTTACTCTGGGGCCAACGTCCTGACTTTC. This codes for CASSSLGTVYSGANVLTF. The V gene is TRBV5-1, the J gene TRBJ2-6; TRBD1 agrees at 7 bases. The CDR3 runs 18 residues. Germline V lookup: CDR1 SGHRS, CDR2 YFSETQ. J lost 0 bases, V lost 3 bases, and 9 bases had no gene match.

The chain employs TRBV25-1 and TRBJ2-7; D is unresolved. V lost 3 bases and J lost 0, with 6 bases in between. Germline CDR1 MGHDK, CDR2 SYGVNS. CDR3 length equals 13 residues. CDR3 in amino acids: CASSDVNSYEQYF. DNA of the CDR3: TGTGCCAGCAGTGATGTCAACTCCTACGAGCAGTACTTC.

This chain links TRBV11-2 with TRBJ1-5; no clear D. The CDR3 sequence is 14 residues long. The V gene's germline CDR1 is SGHAT and CDR2 FQNNGV. With 3 bases removed from V and 3 bases from J, the gap between germline ends came to 9 bases. The CDR3 region is CASSFRGANQPQHF. The CDR3 DNA reads TGTGCCAGCAGCTTCCGTGGAGCCAATCAGCCCCAGCATTTT.

The chain employs TRBV10-1 and TRBJ1-1; no clear D gene. V was pared by 4 bases and J by 3 bases, with 9 bases between. The CDR3 consists of 13 residues. Germline CDR1 WNHNN, CDR2 SYGVQD (reference sequence). The CDR3 region has the DNA TGCGCCAGCAGTGTGAGAGAGGACACTGAAGCTTTCTTT. It yields the protein CASSVREDTEAFF.

V and J are TRBV19 and TRBJ1-6; 8 positions agree with TRBD1. The CDR3 sequence is 16 residues long. CDR1 is LNHDA, CDR2 SQIVND, per germline (reference sequence). The V segment lost 1 base and the J segment 9 bases; nucleotides outside the gene matches: 8. The CDR3 DNA reads as TGTGCCAGTAGTATAGGCGGCAGGGGGCGGGTTTCACCCCTCCACTTT. It translates to CASSIGGRGRVSPLHF.

CDR3 nucleotides: TGTGCCAGTAGTATCTTGGCAGGTTATGGCTACACCTTC. The encoded protein is CASSILAGYGYTF. The chain recombines TRBV19 with TRBJ1-2; no definite D call. The V end lost 3 bases, the J end lost 5 bases, and 10 bases lay between the germline ends. The CDR3 is 13 amino acids. The germline V gene has CDR1 LNHDA and CDR2 SQIVND (reference sequence).